These T cell receptor beta chains were read from a single sample in a study of blood T cells in healthy people across ages. TCRdb reprocessed the 5' RACE reads via MiXCR and lists one record per CDR3 protein. The table has 750,000 to 950,000 distinct CDR3 sequences, roughly 29% seen once. These records were also assigned to another study, of T cells of mothers and their children.

The specimen was blood. These receptors all stem from a woman in her thirties or forties in good health. CDR3s include the opening cysteine and the closing phenylalanine or tryptophan. A D gene is named only where the DNA matches it firmly. Size values are once, few and many counts, or a class for expanded clones, and some rows have none.

many	TRBV7-2	TRBJ2-4	-	TGTGCCAGCAGCGGCTCTTTTTTAGCGGCGCAAAACATTCAGTACTTC	CASSGSFLAAQNIQYF
few	TRBV4-1	TRBJ2-5	-	TGCGCCAGCAGCCAACTCGGACTTTTCCAAGAGACCCAGTACTTC	CASSQLGLFQETQYF
-	TRBV12-5	TRBJ1-2	-	TGTGCTAGTGGTCCGCCCGGGGGGCCGCCGGTGTATGGCTACACCTTC	CASGPPGGPPVYGYTF
-	TRBV25-1	TRBJ1-1	TRBD1	TGTGCCAGCGGGGGGACAGGGGTGTACGCTGAAGCTTTCTTT	CASGGTGVYAEAFF
many	TRBV7-8	TRBJ2-7	-	TGTGCCAGCAGCATTGGGGGGTACGAGCAGTACTTC	CASSIGGYEQYF
many	TRBV10-3	TRBJ2-1	-	TGTGCCATCAGTTCGGAGCGAACGAGCTCCTACAATGAGCAGTTCTTC	CAISSERTSSYNEQFF
-	TRBV5-1	TRBJ2-2	TRBD2	TGCGCCAGCAGCTTGGAGCGGGGGGGCCCCGGGGAGCTGTTTTTT	CASSLERGGPGELFF
-	TRBV7-2	TRBJ2-1	TRBD1	TGTGCCAGCAAGGCCGGGACAGGGGGCAATGAGCAGTTCTTC	CASKAGTGGNEQFF
-	TRBV20-1	TRBJ2-1	TRBD2	TGCAGTGCTAGAGATCTAGCGGATCCCCACAATGAGCAGTTCTTC	CSARDLADPHNEQFF
many	TRBV5-1	TRBJ2-5	TRBD2	TGCGCCAGCAGCCCCCTGGGTCGGGGGGGCCTTAGGGGCCAAGAGACCCAGTACTTC	CASSPLGRGGLRGQETQYF
-	TRBV6-6	TRBJ2-7	-	TGTGCCAGCAGTTACTCGGGAAGGGATTCCCTCGAGCAGTACTTC	CASSYSGRDSLEQYF
few	TRBV6-2/TRBV6-3	TRBJ2-7	TRBD1	TGTGCCAGCAGACCCGGGACAGGGACCTACGAGCAGTACTTC	CASRPGTGTYEQYF
-	TRBV4-1	TRBJ2-7	-	TGCGCCAGCAGCCAAGATCTCGCCACTTCCTACGAGCAGTACTTC	CASSQDLATSYEQYF
few	TRBV7-9	TRBJ1-1	TRBD1	TGTGCCAGCAGCTTAGTGACAGGGGCCACTGAAGCTTTCTTT	CASSLVTGATEAFF
-	TRBV2	TRBJ1-2	TRBD1	TGTGCCAGTCCCAACGAGGACAGGGTAGGCTACACCTTC	CASPNEDRVGYTF
few	TRBV6-1	TRBJ2-1	-	TGTGCCAGCAGCGTAGACAGGCGCAATGAGCAGTTCTTC	CASSVDRRNEQFF
many	TRBV11-1	TRBJ1-2	-	TGTGCCAGCAGCTATGACCTTAACTATGGCTACACCTTC	CASSYDLNYGYTF
-	TRBV10-3	TRBJ1-2	-	TGTGCCATCAGTGAGTCGTCAGGGGCCCAAGGAGACCCGTTGGTTTCTTACTATGGCTACACCTTC	CAISESSGAQGDPLVSYYGYTF
many	TRBV29-1	TRBJ1-2	TRBD1	TGCAGCGTTTCAACCGGGACAGCCTCTGGCTACACCTTC	CSVSTGTASGYTF
-	TRBV4-2	TRBJ2-3	TRBD2	TGTGCCGGCAGCCAAGAAATAGCGGGGGAGGGTACGCAGTATTTT	CAGSQEIAGEGTQYF
many	TRBV7-9	TRBJ1-2	-	TGTGCCAGCAGCATCGACACCTGGGGGACACTCTATGGCTACACCTTC	CASSIDTWGTLYGYTF
-	TRBV20-1	TRBJ1-5	TRBD1	TGCAGTGCCAGACAGGGGTACAATCAGCCCCAGCATTTT	CSARQGYNQPQHF
many	TRBV29-1	TRBJ1-2	TRBD1	TGCAGCGTTGACCCCGGGACAGGGGGTGATGGCTACACCTTC	CSVDPGTGGDGYTF
few	TRBV7-7	TRBJ2-1	-	TGTGCTAGCAGCTTAGGGATCGACTACGAGCAGTTCTTC	CASSLGIDYEQFF
-	TRBV4-3	TRBJ1-1	-	TGCGCCAGCAGCCAAGAGGGCATACAGGGAGAGACTGAAGCTTTCTTT	CASSQEGIQGETEAFF
-	TRBV29-1	TRBJ2-2	TRBD1	TGCAGCGTCGCGACAGGGCAGGGGAACACCGGGGAGCTGTTTTTT	CSVATGQGNTGELFF
-	TRBV28	TRBJ1-2	-	TGTGCCAACAGTTTATCCGGCAGGGCGGGTGGCTACACCTTC	CANSLSGRAGGYTF
many	TRBV7-9	TRBJ2-1	TRBD1	TGTGCCAGCAGCCCGACAGGGGTTGGGTTGAATGAGCAGTTCTTC	CASSPTGVGLNEQFF
few	TRBV4-3	TRBJ2-2	-	TGCGCCAGCAGCCAAGATCCAGGGTCGAACACCGGGGAGCTGTTTTTT	CASSQDPGSNTGELFF
-	TRBV6-1	TRBJ1-2	-	TGTGCCAGCAGTGAAAATGGTTGGAACCGTGGCTACACCTTC	CASSENGWNRGYTF
few	TRBV7-2	TRBJ1-5	TRBD1	TGTGCCAGCAGCTTCCCGACAGGGCAAAGCAATCAGCCCCAGCATTTT	CASSFPTGQSNQPQHF
-	TRBV7-6	TRBJ2-3	-	TGTGCCAGCAGTATACAGGAATACACAGATACGCAGTATTTT	CASSIQEYTDTQYF
few	TRBV5-1	TRBJ2-3	-	TGCGCCAGCAACAAAGGACAGCCAGGCGATACGCAGTATTTT	CASNKGQPGDTQYF
-	TRBV6-2/TRBV6-3	TRBJ1-2	-	TGTGCCAGCAGCCTGGCAGACAACTATGGCTACACCTTC	CASSLADNYGYTF
many	TRBV7-2	TRBJ2-5	TRBD2	TGTGCCAGCAGTCTCGGACTAGCTGTGGAGACCCAGTACTTC	CASSLGLAVETQYF
many	TRBV5-1	TRBJ2-7	TRBD1	TGCGCCAGCAGCTTGGCAGGGGGCCTATTCTACGAGCAGTACTTC	CASSLAGGLFYEQYF
few	TRBV7-2	TRBJ2-7	-	TGTGTCAGCGGGCAGGCGGAGAGCTCCTACGAGCAGTACTTC	CVSGQAESSYEQYF
-	TRBV20-1	TRBJ2-7	-	TGCAGTGCTAGGACAGGAGATACCTACGAGCAGTACTTC	CSARTGDTYEQYF
-	TRBV29-1	TRBJ1-1	-	TGCAGCGTTGAAGAGGTAGTCCGTGGAGCTTTCTTT	CSVEEVVRGAFF
few	TRBV24-1	TRBJ1-1	-	TGTGCCACAAGCGGCACCCAGGGAGGAGACACTGAAGCTTTCTTT	CATSGTQGGDTEAFF
-	TRBV5-1	TRBJ2-2	-	TGCGCCAGCAGCTTGGTGAGGTTCGCTAACACCGGGGAGCTGTTTTTT	CASSLVRFANTGELFF
once	TRBV11-2	TRBJ2-7	-	TGTGCCAGCAGCTCGGTGGGGACTGGCCCCTACGAGCAGTACTTC	CASSSVGTGPYEQYF
many	TRBV28	TRBJ2-7	TRBD1	TGTGCCAGCAGTCCTCCGCCGGGACAGGGACCTTCCTACGAGCAGTACTTC	CASSPPPGQGPSYEQYF
many	TRBV7-6	TRBJ2-1	-	TGTGCCAGCAGCTTGTCGGGGTCCTTGGTTCAGTCGGAGCAGTTCTTC	CASSLSGSLVQSEQFF
many	TRBV29-1	TRBJ1-2	-	TGCAGCGTTGAAGTGAGGGACGGCCTTACTCGGGGCTATGGCTACACCTTC	CSVEVRDGLTRGYGYTF
many	TRBV12-3/TRBV12-4	TRBJ2-1	TRBD2	TGTGCCAGCAGCCTTTCCGGGGCGGGGGGGCATGAGCAGTTCTTC	CASSLSGAGGHEQFF
few	TRBV7-9	TRBJ1-4	-	TGTGCCAGCAGCCAAGAATTTTCAGTAGGGGCAACTAATGAAAAACTGTTTTTT	CASSQEFSVGATNEKLFF
-	TRBV20-1	TRBJ2-5	TRBD1	TGCAGTGAACACACGCGACAGGGGAGGGAGACCCAGTACTTC	CSEHTRQGRETQYF
many	TRBV6-4	TRBJ2-3	-	TGTGCCAGCAGTTCAGGGGGGGACACAGATACGCAGTATTTT	CASSSGGDTDTQYF
-	TRBV11-1	TRBJ2-2	-	TGTGCCAGCAGCTTAGGACGGAACCCGAACACCGGGGAGCTGTTTTTT	CASSLGRNPNTGELFF
many	TRBV7-9	TRBJ2-5	TRBD1	TGTGCCAGCAGCTTAGCGAATGGGACAGCCCAAGAGACCCAGTACTTC	CASSLANGTAQETQYF
many	TRBV7-2	TRBJ2-3	-	TGTGCCAGCAGCTCGACAGTTACAGATACGCAGTATTTT	CASSSTVTDTQYF
many	TRBV6-5	TRBJ2-7	TRBD2	TGTGCCAGCAGTTACTCTAGCGGGGGGGCCTACGAGCAGTACTTC	CASSYSSGGAYEQYF
-	TRBV20-1	TRBJ1-1	TRBD1	TGCAGTGCGTTCTCAGGGGGTACTGAAGCTTTCTTT	CSAFSGGTEAFF
-	TRBV5-5	TRBJ1-4	TRBD1	TGTGCCAGCAGCTTGGTGACAGGGCCTAATGAAAAACTGTTTTTT	CASSLVTGPNEKLFF
few	TRBV7-9	TRBJ1-2	-	TGTGCCAGCAGAGAAATTGGTTCCAAGGACAGAACCTATGGCTACACCTTC	CASREIGSKDRTYGYTF
once	TRBV7-6	TRBJ1-1	-	TGTGCCAGCAGCGAACAAGGTTGGGCGGGACTGAGGAACACTGAAGCTTTCTTT	CASSEQGWAGLRNTEAFF
-	TRBV7-9	TRBJ1-1	TRBD1	TGTGCCAGCAGCCTTGAGGACAGGGTAGCTTTCTTT	CASSLEDRVAFF